These 19 T cell receptor beta chains share one sample of origin, sequenced in a study of blood T cell repertoires in COVID-19. The method was immunoSEQ multiplex PCR; TCRdb's version includes in-frame clones alone and lacks a portion of them. The sample contains a few hundred thousand clones, around nine tenths of which appear only once. Sample: PBMCs or T cells enriched from blood (not recorded which). These receptors came from a woman aged 25 to 45 who had been exposed to COVID-19.

CDR3 sequence: CASSFLPFSGTGAPSGGYTF. The CDR3 bases are TGTGCCAGCAGTTTTCTCCCCTTCTCCGGGACAGGGGCCCCTTCTGGTGGCTACACCTTC. The J gene is TRBJ1-2, the V gene TRBV27, with 10 bases matching TRBD1. This CDR3 spans 20 amino acids. Germline V gene data show CDR1 as MNHEY and CDR2 as SMNVEV (reference sequence). The V gene end was trimmed by 3 bases and the J gene end by 7 bases; junction bases not matched to a gene: 23.

The chain carries TRBV5-1 and TRBJ1-4; 9 nucleotides line up with TRBD1. The CDR3 totals 15 residues. Losses at the gene ends were 2 bases for V and 6 bases for J; bases not matched to a gene: 5. Germline V CDR1 and CDR2: SGHRS, YFSETQ. The CDR3 is CASSFTGGGDEKLFF. In nucleotides, the CDR3 is TGCGCCAGCAGCTTCACAGGGGGCGGTGATGAAAAACTGTTTTTT.

The chain links TRBV27 to TRBJ2-3; the D is unclear. The V end was cut by 5 bases, the J end by 0 bases, with 3 bases between. The CDR3 is 12 amino acids. CDR1 MNHEY and CDR2 SMNVEV come from the germline V gene (reference sequence). The CDR3 sequence: CASSLSTDTQYF. The CDR3, as DNA: TGTGCCAGCAGTCTTAGCACAGATACGCAGTATTTT.

This clone was counted a single time. The rearrangement uses TRBV19 and TRBJ2-3; perhaps TRBD1 as D (6 bases). The CDR3 extends over 15 amino acids. V was cut by 3 bases and J by 3 bases, with 13 bases left in between. Germline V gene sequence: CDR1 LNHDA, CDR2 SQIVND (reference sequence). This CDR3 is CASSILGQRTDTQYF. The CDR3 nucleotides read TGTGCCAGTAGTATCCTAGGACAGAGAACAGATACGCAGTATTTT. Drawing the rest from reference TRBV19 and TRBJ2-3, the complete variable domain is DGGITQSPKYLFRKEGQNVTLSCEQNLNHDAMYWYRQDPGQGLRLIYYSQIVNDFQKGDIAEGYSVSREKKESFPLTVTSAQKNPTAFYLCASSILGQRTDTQYFGPGTRLTVL.

The gene calls are TRBV18 and TRBJ1-1; D perhaps matches TRBD1 (6 bases). This CDR3 contains 14 residues. The V gene lost 3 bases and the J gene lost 3 bases, with 11 bases spanning the gap. Germline V gene lookup returns CDR1 KGHSH and CDR2 LQKENI. The CDR3 bases are TGTGCCAGCTCACCTGGACAGAAACACACTGAAGCTTTCTTT. Translating it yields CASSPGQKHTEAFF.

This chain joins TRBV29-1 and TRBJ2-2; 12 bases are a match to TRBD2. CDR1 and CDR2 (germline): SQVTM, ANQGSEA. The CDR3 runs to 16 residues. The V and J ends lost 4 bases and 5 bases, in that order; junction bases with no gene match: 8. The CDR3 sequence is CSVGQLAGGRTGELFF. Here the CDR3 DNA reads TGCAGCGTTGGACAACTAGCGGGAGGAAGGACCGGGGAGCTGTTTTTT.

The chain carries TRBV12-3 or TRBV12-4 and TRBJ2-1; TRBD1 might be the D (6 bases). The CDR3 is 13 residues long. V gave up 3 bases and J gave up 8 bases, with 11 bases separating them. This CDR3 is CASSFVGADEQFF. The DNA of the CDR3 is TGTGCCAGCAGTTTCGTGGGGGCGGATGAGCAGTTCTTC.

The V and J genes are TRBV29-1 and TRBJ2-5; weak D call: TRBD1 (5 bases). This CDR3 is built from 13 residues. Germline V gives CDR1 SQVTM, CDR2 ANQGSEA. Trimming cost V 4 bases and J 1 base, with 10 bases left between them. The CDR3: CSVAQGLQETQYF. CDR3 coding DNA: TGCAGCGTTGCCCAGGGTCTCCAAGAGACCCAGTACTTC.

This clone appeared a single time. The chain carries TRBV27 and TRBJ2-3, with 10 bases matching TRBD2. The CDR3 is 16 residues long. CDR1 is MNHEY and CDR2 is SMNVEV in the germline V gene (reference sequence). V dropped 0 bases and J dropped 6; count of bases not matched to a gene: 6. CDR3 coding DNA: TGTGCCAGCAGTTTATCGACCATGGGACTAGCGGATACGCAGTATTTT. Residues: CASSLSTMGLADTQYF.

The CDR3: CASRTSGPYEQYF. The CDR3 nucleotides read TGTGCCAGCAGGACTAGCGGCCCCTACGAGCAGTACTTC. V gene TRBV12-3 or TRBV12-4 combines with J gene TRBJ2-7; TRBD2 matches 9 bases. V lost 6 bases and J lost 2; bases outside the gene matches: 2. The CDR3 sequence is 13 residues long.

This rearrangement joins TRBV5-6 to TRBJ1-4; D is unresolved. Trimming stripped 1 base from V and 8 bases from J, with 9 bases between. The CDR3 length is 13 residues. In germline, CDR1 is SGHDT, CDR2 YYEEEE. The CDR3: CASSLWHKEKLFF. CDR3 DNA sequence: TGTGCCAGCAGCTTGTGGCATAAGGAAAAACTGTTTTTT. Looking up the rest from reference TRBV5-6 and TRBJ1-4 gives the full variable domain: DAGVTQSPTHLIKTRGQQVTLRCSPKSGHDTVSWYQQALGQGPQFIFQYYEEEERQRGNFPDRFSGHQFPNYSSELNVNALLLGDSALYLCASSLWHKEKLFFGSGTQLSVL.

This clone was observed a single time. The CDR3 here is CASSHGLAGGNEQFF. The CDR3 DNA reads TGTGCCAGCAGCCATGGGCTAGCGGGAGGAAATGAGCAGTTCTTC. The rearrangement uses TRBV3-1 (or the pseudogene TRBV3-2) and TRBJ2-1; 11 nucleotides match TRBD2. CDR1 is LGHDT and CDR2 is YNNKEL in the germline V gene (reference sequence). The V segment lost 3 bases and the J segment 7 bases; nucleotides outside the gene matches: 5. This CDR3 region has 15 residues.

The V call is TRBV6-5, the J call TRBJ2-1; 11 bases map to TRBD2. The germline gives CDR1 MNHEY, CDR2 SVGAGI. The CDR3 extends over 15 amino acids. Trimming removed 6 bases from V and 4 bases from J; junction bases left unmatched: 5. DNA for the CDR3: TGTGCCAGCAGCCTTACTAGCGGGGGTTACAATGAGCAGTTCTTC. Encoded protein: CASSLTSGGYNEQFF.

The rearrangement joins TRBV4-1 to TRBJ2-1; 7 bases match TRBD2. Germline V gives CDR1 MGHRA, CDR2 YSYEKL. V lost 0 bases and J lost 7; bases outside the gene matches: 9. This CDR3 is built from 16 residues. The CDR3 DNA follows: TGCGCCAGCAGCCAAGATGGGGCGGGAGTTAGAAATGAGCAGTTCTTC. Translating it yields CASSQDGAGVRNEQFF.

The V gene is TRBV11-1, the J gene TRBJ2-2, with D perhaps TRBD1 (5 bases). CDR1 and CDR2 (germline): SGHAT, FQDESV (reference sequence). The CDR3 totals 15 residues. Trimming removed 3 bases from V and 1 base from J, with 9 bases in between. CDR3 loop: CASSFWTQNTGELFF. CDR3 in DNA: TGTGCCAGCAGCTTCTGGACACAGAACACCGGGGAGCTGTTTTTT.

CDR3 amino acids: CASSQGPAGYNEQFF. The CDR3 bases are TGTGCCAGCAGCCAGGGCCCTGCGGGCTACAATGAGCAGTTCTTC. This chain connects TRBV3-1 (or the pseudogene TRBV3-2) to TRBJ2-1, with a possible D match to TRBD2 (5 bases). The ends were cut back, 3 bases at V and 3 bases at J, with 12 bases in the middle. Germline V gene sequence: CDR1 LGHDT, CDR2 YNNKEL (reference sequence). The CDR3 is made up of 15 amino acids.

The V and J genes are TRBV12-5 and TRBJ2-2, with TRBD2 matching over 13 bases. With 4 bases clipped from V and 7 bases from J, the junction kept 18 bases outside the gene matches. The CDR3 contains 20 residues. Germline values: CDR1 LGHNT, CDR2 FRNRAP. The CDR3 coding sequence is TGTGCTAGTGGTTCCCCTCCGAAAACCGGGACTAGCGGGAATATCGGGGAGCTGTTTTTT. Its translation: CASGSPPKTGTSGNIGELFF.

The chain recombines TRBV6-2 or TRBV6-3 with TRBJ2-7; TRBD2 aligns across 11 bases. The CDR3 is 17 residues long. The trim removed 2 bases at V and 2 bases at J, leaving 8 bases unmatched. The germline V gene encodes CDR1 MNHEY and CDR2 SVGEGT. The CDR3 protein is CASSYRLAGGPPYEQYF. In DNA, the CDR3 is TGTGCCAGCAGTTACCGGCTAGCGGGAGGCCCCCCCTACGAGCAGTACTTC.

The chain carries TRBV18 and TRBJ2-1, with 14 bases aligning to TRBD2. Germline V lookup: CDR1 KGHSH, CDR2 LQKENI. This CDR3 comprises 15 residues. Unmatched junction bases numbered 4, after V lost 5 bases and J lost 7 bases. The DNA for the CDR3 is TGTGCCAGCTCAGCGGGACTAGCGGGAGTTAATGAGCAGTTCTTC. Translation: CASSAGLAGVNEQFF.